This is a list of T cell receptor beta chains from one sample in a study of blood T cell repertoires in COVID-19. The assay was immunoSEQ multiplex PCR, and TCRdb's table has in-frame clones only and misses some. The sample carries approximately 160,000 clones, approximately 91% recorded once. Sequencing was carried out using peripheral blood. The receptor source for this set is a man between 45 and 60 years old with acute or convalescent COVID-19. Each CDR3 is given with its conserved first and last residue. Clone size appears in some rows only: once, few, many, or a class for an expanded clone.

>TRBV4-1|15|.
CASSQTTGTSYEQFF
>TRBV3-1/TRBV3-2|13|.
CASSHRSNYGYTF
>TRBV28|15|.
CASSLWGGRDQPQHF
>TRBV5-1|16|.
CASSLHPGQGFDGYTF
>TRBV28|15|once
CASSLGLARYYEQYF
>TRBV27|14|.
CASSLSSRGGGYTF
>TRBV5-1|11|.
CASSHSYEQYF
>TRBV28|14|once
CASSRGGLGSEAFF
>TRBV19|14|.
CASSIAGYNSPLHF
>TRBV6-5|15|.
CASSYPGGLVNEQFF
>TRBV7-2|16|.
CASRFSGGLRGGELFF
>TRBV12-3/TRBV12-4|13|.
CASSGTGYQPQHF
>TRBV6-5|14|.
CASSYSIAQPEQYF
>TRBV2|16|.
CASRDLPRTGTDTQYF
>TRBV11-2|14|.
CASSLGQGVYEQYF
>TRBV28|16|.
CASQAPPSGRNYEQYF
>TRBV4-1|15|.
CASSYAQNPGDEQFF
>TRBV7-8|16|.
CASSLVAPQGDYGYTF
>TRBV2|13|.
CASRRGTATGYTF
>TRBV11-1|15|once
CASSLLQGRGETQYF
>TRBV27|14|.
CASSLLGGDQPQHF
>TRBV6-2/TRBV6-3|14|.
CASSTSNRAEKLFF